Sequencing of this TCR beta chain was carried out in a study of T cell clones after liver transplantation. Study background: TCRbeta sequencing after a pre-transplant mixed lymphocyte reaction identified graft-donor-reactive clones, later tracked in post-transplant blood.

The trim removed 4 bases at V and 8 bases at J, leaving 10 bases unmatched. Germline V gene data show CDR1 as SGHKS and CDR2 as YYEKEE (reference sequence). The CDR3 runs to 14 residues. Sequencing was performed with immunoSEQ multiplex PCR; in TCRdb, only in-frame clones are kept and a portion is missing. The sample consists of about 45,000 clones, about 86% of them appearing once. The starting material was CD4+ T cells from blood, obtained 24 months after liver transplant. This sequence joins TRBV5-5 and TRBJ1-2; TRBD1 matches at 8 bases. The receptor's source is a human patient who received a liver transplant. Some of the T cells may derive from the graft donor. As DNA, the CDR3 is TGTGCCAGCAGCCCACACCGACAGGGGAAAGGCTACACCTTC. Translating it yields CASSPHRQGKGYTF.